This is a list of T cell receptor beta chains from one sample in a study of T cells in Graves' hyperthyroidism and ophthalmopathy. TCRdb recomputed calls from the multiplex PCR reads with MiXCR, one row per CDR3 protein. This table holds about 700,000 distinct CDR3 sequences, 12% to 15% found once. The sequenced sample consisted of blood. The source is a young woman with Graves' hyperthyroidism. The CDR3 runs from the conserved cysteine through the conserved F or W. D genes are given only for firm matches. Not every row has a clone size; where given, it reads once, few, many or a size class.

j_call | v_call | clone_size | d_call | cdr3_nt | cdr3_aa
TRBJ2-7 | TRBV6-5 | few | TRBD2 | TGTGCCAGCAGTTACTCGTTGGGGGGGTACGAGCAGTACTTC | CASSYSLGGYEQYF
TRBJ2-7 | TRBV28 | many | NA | TGTGCCAGCAGTAGCGCTCATCCGGGGAGGGAGCAGTACTTC | CASSSAHPGREQYF
TRBJ2-5 | TRBV2 | many | TRBD2 | TGTGCCAGCTCAAAATCCCCCCCCCCGGGAGGGACCCAGTACTTC | CASSKSPPPGGTQYF
TRBJ1-5 | TRBV5-5 | many | TRBD1 | TGTGCCAGCAGCCGGAGGACAGGGGGCAATCAGCCCCAGCATTTT | CASSRRTGGNQPQHF
TRBJ1-2 | TRBV28 | many | NA | TGTGCCAGCAGTTTAGAAACAGATCGCGATGGCTACACCTTC | CASSLETDRDGYTF
TRBJ1-5 | TRBV20-1 | NA | NA | TGCAGTGCTGAAGGGGGTAATCAGCCCCAGCATTTT | CSAEGGNQPQHF
TRBJ2-7 | TRBV20-1 | many | TRBD2 | TGCAGTGCTAGAGACCCACTAGCGCGGGCCTACGAGCAGTACTTC | CSARDPLARAYEQYF
TRBJ1-6 | TRBV5-1 | few | NA | TGCGCCAGCAGTTCCTTCGGGGTGGGTTCACCCCTCCACTTT | CASSSFGVGSPLHF
TRBJ2-7 | TRBV27 | NA | TRBD1 | TGTGCCGTCGGACAGGGCTACGAGCAGTACTTC | CAVGQGYEQYF
TRBJ2-1 | TRBV20-1 | many | NA | TGCAGTGCTATCGGGTCCTACAATGAGCAGTTCTTC | CSAIGSYNEQFF
TRBJ1-1 | TRBV6-1 | many | NA | TGTGCCAGCAGCCCCCTTGGACCCGGCCTCATGAACACTGAAGCTTTCTTT | CASSPLGPGLMNTEAFF
TRBJ1-2 | TRBV7-2 | many | NA | TGTGCCAGCAGCTTAATGGAGGCCGACTATGGCTACACCTTC | CASSLMEADYGYTF
TRBJ2-2 | TRBV10-2 | NA | TRBD2 | TGCGCCAGCAGTCTAGCGGGAGCGTCCGGGGAGCTGTTTTTT | CASSLAGASGELFF
TRBJ2-1 | TRBV14 | few | NA | TGTGCCAGCAGCCACACAATTAGGGTAGTTAATGAGCAGTTCTTC | CASSHTIRVVNEQFF
TRBJ2-1 | TRBV13 | many | NA | TGTGCCAGCAGCTTAGAGAGGGGGTACAATGAGCAGTTCTTC | CASSLERGYNEQFF
TRBJ2-6 | TRBV19 | NA | NA | TGTGCCAGTAGTATGAAAAGAGGGCCTGGGGCCAACGTCCTGACTTTC | CASSMKRGPGANVLTF
TRBJ1-4 | TRBV11-2 | NA | NA | TGTGCCAGCAGCTTAGATACGGGCCATAATGAAAAACTGTTTTTT | CASSLDTGHNEKLFF
TRBJ2-7 | TRBV11-2 | few | NA | TGTGCCAGCAGCTTAGCCCACACTCTTACGAGGGCTGGCAACTACGAGCAGTACTTC | CASSLAHTLTRAGNYEQYF
TRBJ2-3 | TRBV7-2 | NA | NA | TGTGCCAGCAGCTTATGGAACACCCACACAGATACGCAGTATTTT | CASSLWNTHTDTQYF
TRBJ2-7 | TRBV7-9 | NA | TRBD1 | TGTGCCAGCAGCACTCTGGACAGGTACCCCTACGAGCAGTACTTC | CASSTLDRYPYEQYF
TRBJ2-5 | TRBV28 | NA | NA | TGTGCCAGCAGTTTAGCTGGGGACCAGTACTTC | CASSLAGDQYF
TRBJ1-2 | TRBV7-2 | few | NA | TGTGCCAGCAGCTTAGCCGGGGTGCCCTATGGCTACACCTTC | CASSLAGVPYGYTF